Each of the 30 T cell receptor beta chains below was sequenced from the same sample in a study of healthy donors' naive CD4 and CD8 T cells. Each TCR library used 500 ng of total RNA and a linear amplification protocol. TCRdb redid the calling of the reads with MiXCR, one entry per CDR3 protein. The profile covers 180,000 or so distinct CDR3 sequences, with 65% to 75% appearing a single time and 2% to 2.5% taken by the ten largest. The source material was naive CD4+ and CD8+ T cells sorted from blood, pooled from several donors. The receptors originated from a pool of human donors in good health; the sample pools cells from several healthy donors.

The V gene is TRBV6-5, the J gene TRBJ2-5; 11 bases match TRBD1. CDR3 size: 16 residues. Germline assignment: CDR1 MNHEY and CDR2 SVGAGI. Losses at the gene ends were 3 bases for V and 2 bases for J; bases not matched to a gene: 5. The DNA for the CDR3 is TGTGCCAGCAGTTATCACGGGACAGGGGGGCAAGAGACCCAGTACTTC. This sequence encodes CASSYHGTGGQETQYF.

The chain recombines TRBV29-1 with TRBJ1-5; D gene unclear. The V gene lost 4 bases and the J gene lost 1 base, with 5 bases spanning the gap. The CDR3 is 12 amino acids. In germline, CDR1 is SQVTM, CDR2 ANQGSEA. The CDR3 bases are TGCAGCGTTGGGGGAAGCAATCAGCCCCAGCATTTT. Translation gives CSVGGSNQPQHF. The full variable domain, its missing parts supplied by reference TRBV29-1 and TRBJ1-5, is SAVISQKPSRDICQRGTSLTIQCQVDSQVTMMFWYRQQPGQSLTLIATANQGSEATYESGFVIDKFPISRPNLTFSTLTVSNMSPEDSSIYLCSVGGSNQPQHFGDGTRLSIL.

This clonotype has just a few counts. V and J are TRBV29-1 and TRBJ2-3; a weak D match, TRBD1 (5 bases). CDR1 is SQVTM, CDR2 ANQGSEA, per germline. Trimming pared 5 bases from V and 2 bases from J, leaving 11 bases between. The CDR3 sequence is 13 residues long. The CDR3 bases are TGCAGCGTTCGTAACAGGTCCACAGATACGCAGTATTTT. It is translated as CSVRNRSTDTQYF.

This clonotype was detected a few times. The chain uses TRBV29-1 and TRBJ2-1; D is possibly TRBD2 (6 bases). Per germline, CDR1 SQVTM and CDR2 ANQGSEA. CDR3 length: 14 residues. Trimming took off 8 bases at V and 3 bases at J, with 17 bases between the two ends. The CDR3 sequence: CSTLREADYNEQFF. In nucleotides, the CDR3 is TGCAGCACCTTGAGGGAGGCCGACTACAATGAGCAGTTCTTC.

The V call is TRBV15, the J call TRBJ1-5; 8 nucleotides agree with TRBD1. Trimming at V came to 2 bases and at J to 5 bases, leaving 2 bases not matched to a gene. CDR1 is LNHNV, CDR2 YYDKDF, per germline (reference sequence). There are 14 residues in the CDR3. The DNA of the CDR3 is TGTGCCACCAGCAGACTGACAGGGGATCAGCCCCAGCATTTT. It codes for CATSRLTGDQPQHF. The full variable domain, its missing parts supplied by reference TRBV15 and TRBJ1-5, is DAMVIQNPRYQVTQFGKPVTLSCSQTLNHNVMYWYQQKSSQAPKLLFHYYDKDFNNEADTPDNFQSRRPNTSFCFLDIRSPGLGDTAMYLCATSRLTGDQPQHFGDGTRLSIL.

In DNA form, the CDR3 reads TGTGCCAGCAGCTCCTACAGGGGGGAAGGCTACACCTTC. This translates into CASSSYRGEGYTF. The chain recombines TRBV13 with TRBJ1-2; 8 positions agree with TRBD1. Trimming cost V 4 bases and J 8 bases; bases outside gene matches: 6. CDR1 is PRHDT, CDR2 FYEKMQ, per germline (reference sequence). CDR3 length equals 13 residues.

This chain connects TRBV29-1 to TRBJ2-3, with 9 positions matching TRBD2. Germline loops: CDR1 SQVTM, CDR2 ANQGSEA. The CDR3 runs 14 residues. V trimming: 6 bases; J trimming: 3 bases; junction bases outside the gene matches: 7. This CDR3 is CSVKAGGLTDTQYF. For the CDR3, the DNA is TGCAGCGTCAAAGCGGGAGGATTGACAGATACGCAGTATTTT.

The gene calls are TRBV6-5 and TRBJ1-5; no clear D gene. The CDR3 spans 16 residues. The germline gives CDR1 MNHEY, CDR2 SVGAGI. Trimming took off 5 bases at V and 2 bases at J, with 16 bases between the two ends. As DNA, the CDR3 is TGTGCCAGCAGTATAGGGAACCCAAATGGCAATCAGCCCCAGCATTTT. Its translation: CASSIGNPNGNQPQHF.

This clonotype has just a few counts. The CDR3 DNA reads as TGCAGCGTTCTTGGACAGGGAACCTATGGCTACACCTTC. Translation gives CSVLGQGTYGYTF. The chain links TRBV29-1 to TRBJ1-2, with TRBD1 matching over 8 bases. Looked up from germline, CDR1 is SQVTM and CDR2 is ANQGSEA. The CDR3 length is 13 residues. Trimming at V came to 5 bases and at J to 4 bases, leaving 6 bases not matched to a gene.

V and J are TRBV6-6 and TRBJ1-1; D is possibly TRBD1 (6 bases). Deletions cut 1 base from V and 6 bases from J, with 18 bases between. The CDR3 runs to 16 residues. From germline, CDR1 is MNHNY and CDR2 SVGAGI (reference sequence). The CDR3 coding sequence is TGTGCCAGCAGTTACTTTACAGGGCCCCCGGGGTCTGAAGCTTTCTTT. Translated: CASSYFTGPPGSEAFF.

The V gene is TRBV5-5, the J gene TRBJ2-3; D is possibly TRBD2 (6 bases). The CDR3 extends over 13 amino acids. Trimming removed 0 bases from V and 5 bases from J, with 7 bases in between. Germline lookup yields CDR1 SGHKS and CDR2 YYEKEE (reference sequence). The CDR3 loop reads CASSLGREDTQYF. The CDR3, as DNA: TGTGCCAGCAGCTTGGGGAGGGAAGATACGCAGTATTTT.

This rearrangement joins TRBV29-1 to TRBJ2-1; the D is unclear. Germline CDR1 reads SQVTM; CDR2 reads ANQGSEA. Between the trimmed V and J ends, which lost 0 bases and 9 bases, there was a span of 3 bases. The CDR3 loop spans 10 amino acids. CDR3 sequence: CSVEEGEQFF. The CDR3 DNA follows: TGCAGCGTTGAAGAAGGTGAGCAGTTCTTC.

The chain uses TRBV7-8 and TRBJ2-1; 13 bases fit TRBD2. The CDR3 spans 18 residues. Per the germline V gene, CDR1 is SGHVS and CDR2 is FQNEAQ. V lost 2 bases to trimming and J lost 0 bases; unmatched junction nucleotides: 4. The CDR3 nucleotides read TGTGCCAGCAGCTTATGGGGACTAGCGGGACCCTCCTACAATGAGCAGTTCTTC. Amino acids: CASSLWGLAGPSYNEQFF.

The chain employs TRBV29-1 and TRBJ1-2; 11 bases map to TRBD1. Germline V lookup: CDR1 SQVTM, CDR2 ANQGSEA. J was trimmed by 5 bases and V by 6 bases; bases with no gene match: 5. This CDR3 region has 13 residues. CDR3 protein: CSVDGQGAYGYTF. The CDR3 DNA is TGCAGCGTGGACGGACAGGGGGCTTATGGCTACACCTTC.

The chain has TRBV20-1 and TRBJ2-1; D unclear. This CDR3 has 16 residues. In germline, CDR1 is DFQATT, CDR2 SNEGSKA (reference sequence). Trimming took off 5 bases at V and 6 bases at J, with 23 bases between the two ends. The CDR3 region has the DNA TGCAGTGCTGTAGTCCAGCCCGAGAATGGGATCAATGAGCAGTTCTTC. The encoded protein is CSAVVQPENGINEQFF.

This chain connects TRBV6-5 to TRBJ1-6; possibly TRBD1 for D (5 bases). Germline CDR1 is MNHEY and CDR2 is SVGAGI. The length of the CDR3 is 12 residues. The V end was cut by 10 bases, the J end by 10 bases, with 14 bases between. CDR3 region: CATRRGDSPLHF. The CDR3, as DNA: TGTGCCACAAGACGGGGGGACTCACCCCTCCACTTT.

The rearrangement uses TRBV2 and TRBJ2-2; D might be TRBD2 (5 bases). Germline values: CDR1 SNHLY, CDR2 FYNNEI. The CDR3 is 15 residues long. V dropped 4 bases and J dropped 2 bases, with 11 bases sitting between them. CDR3 coding DNA: TGTGCCAGCAGTGGAGGGTTCCCTAACACCGGGGAGCTGTTTTTT. Translation: CASSGGFPNTGELFF.

The rearrangement joins TRBV29-1 to TRBJ1-2; 10 positions match TRBD1. The germline V gene has CDR1 SQVTM and CDR2 ANQGSEA. The CDR3 covers 14 residues. The V segment lost 5 bases and the J segment 3 bases; nucleotides outside the gene matches: 6. The CDR3 DNA follows: TGCAGCGTTCTGGGGACAGGGGAGGACTATGGCTACACCTTC. Protein sequence: CSVLGTGEDYGYTF.

This chain links TRBV19 with TRBJ1-5; 7 bases are a match to TRBD1. The CDR3 length is 13 residues. Looked up from germline, CDR1 is LNHDA and CDR2 is SQIVND (reference sequence). V dropped 6 bases and J dropped 6; count of bases not matched to a gene: 5. The CDR3 region is CASSLGTAQPQHF. Here the CDR3 DNA reads TGTGCCAGTAGCCTTGGGACAGCTCAGCCCCAGCATTTT.

The rearrangement uses TRBV27 and TRBJ2-7; D gene ambiguous. This CDR3 has 14 amino acids. The germline V and J ends were trimmed by 6 bases and 0 bases, with 12 bases remaining between them. The germline gives CDR1 MNHEY, CDR2 SMNVEV (reference sequence). In nucleotides, the CDR3 is TGTGCCAGCAGCCAAACTCCGAGCTCCTACGAGCAGTACTTC. Translation gives CASSQTPSSYEQYF.

V usage is TRBV29-1 and J usage is TRBJ2-1; 7 bases line up with TRBD2. J lost 2 bases, V lost 4 bases, and 2 bases had no gene match. The CDR3 spans 13 residues. Germline V lookup: CDR1 SQVTM, CDR2 ANQGSEA. In DNA form, the CDR3 reads TGCAGCGTTGCCACTAGCGCCTACAATGAGCAGTTCTTC. This gives the protein CSVATSAYNEQFF.

The chain carries TRBV11-2 and TRBJ1-2, with 9 nucleotides matching TRBD1. Germline CDR1 is SGHAT and CDR2 is FQNNGV. Losses at the gene ends were 4 bases for V and 5 bases for J; bases not matched to a gene: 8. The CDR3 totals 15 residues. The CDR3 DNA reads TGTGCCAGCAGCTCGGCCCTGGGACAGGGATATGGCTACACCTTC. Protein product: CASSSALGQGYGYTF. Using reference TRBV11-2 and TRBJ1-2 for the parts outside the CDR3, the full variable domain is EAGVAQSPRYKIIEKRQSVAFWCNPISGHATLYWYQQILGQGPKLLIQFQNNGVVDDSQLPKDRFSAERLKGVDSTLKIQPAKLEDSAVYLCASSSALGQGYGYTFGSGTRLTVV.

This clonotype was counted only a few times. The V gene is TRBV29-1, the J gene TRBJ1-2; the D gene is possibly TRBD1 (6 bases). CDR3 length equals 16 residues. V lost 0 bases and J 5 bases, leaving 19 bases between the germline ends. In germline, CDR1 is SQVTM, CDR2 ANQGSEA. Here the CDR3 reads CSVEEDRPPQTYGYTF. In DNA form, the CDR3 reads TGCAGCGTTGAAGAAGACAGGCCGCCCCAAACTTATGGCTACACCTTC.

The chain carries TRBV29-1 and TRBJ2-1; D possibly matches TRBD1 or TRBD2 (6 bases each). Deletions cut 6 bases from V and 2 bases from J, with 8 bases between. This CDR3 contains 12 residues. The V gene's germline CDR1 is SQVTM and CDR2 ANQGSEA. CDR3 in DNA: TGCAGCGTGGGGGGCACCTACAATGAGCAGTTCTTC. Protein product: CSVGGTYNEQFF.

The chain links TRBV24-1 to TRBJ1-1; 9 nucleotides match TRBD1. Germline assignment: CDR1 KGHDR and CDR2 SFDVKD. V lost 5 bases and J lost 5; bases outside the gene matches: 2. The CDR3 spans 13 residues. The CDR3 loop is CATSGGTGTEAFF. CDR3 nucleotide sequence: TGTGCCACCAGTGGCGGGACAGGGACTGAAGCTTTCTTT.

The rearrangement uses TRBV18 and TRBJ1-1, with D hard to call. V lost 2 bases and J lost 0, with 19 bases in between. The CDR3 runs 18 residues. The germline CDR1 and CDR2 sequences are KGHSH and LQKENI. CDR3 DNA: TGTGCCAGCTCACCATCCGCGGTACCCCGCACGATGAACACTGAAGCTTTCTTT. This translates into CASSPSAVPRTMNTEAFF.

The CDR3 bases are TGCAGCGTTGCGCCCACCTCCTACGAGCAGTACTTC. Encoded protein: CSVAPTSYEQYF. The chain recombines TRBV29-1 with TRBJ2-7; no clear D gene. Germline loops: CDR1 SQVTM, CDR2 ANQGSEA. V dropped 4 bases and J dropped 0 bases, with 7 bases sitting between them. This CDR3 contains 12 residues.

The chain is built from TRBV6-2 or TRBV6-3 and TRBJ2-1; D unclear. Trimming stripped 6 bases from V and 4 bases from J, with 10 bases between. Germline values: CDR1 MNHEY, CDR2 SVGEGT. This CDR3 region has 13 residues. CDR3 amino acids: CASRRPRYNEQFF. CDR3 bases: TGTGCCAGCAGGCGACCGCGATACAATGAGCAGTTCTTC.

In this sample, this clonotype turned up once. The V call is TRBV2, the J call TRBJ2-3; possibly TRBD1 or TRBD2 for D (5 bases each). Looked up from germline, CDR1 is SNHLY and CDR2 is FYNNEI. Trimming pared 6 bases from V and 2 bases from J, leaving 15 bases between. This CDR3 contains 15 residues. The CDR3 sequence: CASSLRRTNTDTQYF. CDR3 bases: TGTGCCAGCAGCCTGAGGAGGACAAACACAGATACGCAGTATTTT.

This clonotype was counted only a few times. The chain is built from TRBV27 and TRBJ1-1; D gene uncertain. The CDR3 covers 16 residues. Germline CDR1 and CDR2: MNHEY and SMNVEV (reference sequence). Deletions cut 0 bases from V and 4 bases from J, with 15 bases between. CDR3 coding DNA: TGTGCCAGCAGTTTATCGTACGGGCGGCGTCCCACTGAAGCTTTCTTT. It codes for CASSLSYGRRPTEAFF.